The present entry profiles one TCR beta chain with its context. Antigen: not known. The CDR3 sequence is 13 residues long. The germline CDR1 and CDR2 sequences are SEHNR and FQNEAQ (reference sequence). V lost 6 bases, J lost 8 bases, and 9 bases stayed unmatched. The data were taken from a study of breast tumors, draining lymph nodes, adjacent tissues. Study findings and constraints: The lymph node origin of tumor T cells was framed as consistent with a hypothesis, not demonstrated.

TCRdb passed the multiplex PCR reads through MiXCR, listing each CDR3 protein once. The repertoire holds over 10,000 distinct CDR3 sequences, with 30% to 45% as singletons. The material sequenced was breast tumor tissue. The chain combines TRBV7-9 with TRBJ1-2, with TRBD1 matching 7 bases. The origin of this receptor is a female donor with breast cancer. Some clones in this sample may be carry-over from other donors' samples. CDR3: CASRSTGESGYTF. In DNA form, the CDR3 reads TGTGCCAGCAGGTCAACAGGGGAAAGCGGCTACACCTTC. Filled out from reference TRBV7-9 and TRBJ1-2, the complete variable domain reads DTGVSQNPRHKITKRGQNVTFRCDPISEHNRLYWYRQTLGQGPEFLTYFQNEAQLEKSRLLSDRFSAERPKGSFSTLEIQRTEQGDSAMYLCASRSTGESGYTFGSGTRLTVV.